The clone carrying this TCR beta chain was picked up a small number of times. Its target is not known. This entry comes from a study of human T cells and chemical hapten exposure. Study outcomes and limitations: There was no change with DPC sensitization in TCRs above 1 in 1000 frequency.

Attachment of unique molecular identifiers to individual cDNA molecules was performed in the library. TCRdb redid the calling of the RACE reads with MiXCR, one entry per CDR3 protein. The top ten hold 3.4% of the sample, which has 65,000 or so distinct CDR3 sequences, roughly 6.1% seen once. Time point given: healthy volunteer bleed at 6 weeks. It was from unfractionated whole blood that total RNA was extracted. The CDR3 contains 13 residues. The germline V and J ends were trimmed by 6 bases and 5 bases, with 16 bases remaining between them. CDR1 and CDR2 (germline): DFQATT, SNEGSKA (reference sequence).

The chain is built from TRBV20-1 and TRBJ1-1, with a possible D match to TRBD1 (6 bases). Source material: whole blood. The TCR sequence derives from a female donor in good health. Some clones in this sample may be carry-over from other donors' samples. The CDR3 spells CSAIGVRGTEAFF. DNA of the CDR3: TGCAGTGCCATTGGGGTCAGGGGTACTGAAGCTTTCTTT.